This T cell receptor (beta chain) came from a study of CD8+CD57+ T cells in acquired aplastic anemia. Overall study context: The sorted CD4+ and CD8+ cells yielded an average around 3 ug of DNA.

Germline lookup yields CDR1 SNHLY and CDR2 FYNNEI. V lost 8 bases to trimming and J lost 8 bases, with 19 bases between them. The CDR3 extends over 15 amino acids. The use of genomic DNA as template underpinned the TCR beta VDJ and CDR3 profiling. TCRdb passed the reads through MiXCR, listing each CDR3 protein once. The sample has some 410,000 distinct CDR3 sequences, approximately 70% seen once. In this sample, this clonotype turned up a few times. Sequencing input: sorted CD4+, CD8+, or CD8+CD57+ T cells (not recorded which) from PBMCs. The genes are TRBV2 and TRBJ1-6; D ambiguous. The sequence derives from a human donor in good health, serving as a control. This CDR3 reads CASSLLRRNDSPLHF. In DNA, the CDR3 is TGTGCCAGCTCACTACTCAGGCGTAATGATTCACCCCTCCACTTT.